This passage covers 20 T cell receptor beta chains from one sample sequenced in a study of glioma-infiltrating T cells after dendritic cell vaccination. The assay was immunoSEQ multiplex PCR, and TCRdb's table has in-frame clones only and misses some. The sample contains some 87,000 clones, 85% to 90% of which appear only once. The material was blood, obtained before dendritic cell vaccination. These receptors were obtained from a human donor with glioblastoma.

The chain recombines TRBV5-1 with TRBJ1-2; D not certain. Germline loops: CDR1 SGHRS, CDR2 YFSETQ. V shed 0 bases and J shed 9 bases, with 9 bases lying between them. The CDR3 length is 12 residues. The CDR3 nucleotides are TGCGCCAGCAGCTTGGCAGAGACTAGCTACACCTTC. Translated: CASSLAETSYTF. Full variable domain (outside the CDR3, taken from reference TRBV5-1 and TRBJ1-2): KAGVTQTPRYLIKTRGQQVTLSCSPISGHRSVSWYQQTPGQGLQFLFEYFSETQRNKGNFPGRFSGRQFSNSRSEMNVSTLELGDSALYLCASSLAETSYTFGSGTRLTVV.

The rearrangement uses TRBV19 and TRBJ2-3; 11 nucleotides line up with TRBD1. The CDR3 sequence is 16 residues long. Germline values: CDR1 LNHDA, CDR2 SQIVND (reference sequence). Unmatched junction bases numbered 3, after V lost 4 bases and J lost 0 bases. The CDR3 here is CASSTGQGESTDTQYF. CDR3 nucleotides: TGTGCCAGTAGTACGGGACAGGGGGAGAGCACAGATACGCAGTATTTT. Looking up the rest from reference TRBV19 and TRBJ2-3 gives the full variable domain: DGGITQSPKYLFRKEGQNVTLSCEQNLNHDAMYWYRQDPGQGLRLIYYSQIVNDFQKGDIAEGYSVSREKKESFPLTVTSAQKNPTAFYLCASSTGQGESTDTQYFGPGTRLTVL.

CDR3 sequence (DNA): TGTGCCTGGACGAAAAGCGGTTCCTACGAGCAGTACTTC. Translation gives CAWTKSGSYEQYF. This chain links TRBV30 with TRBJ2-7; D perhaps matches TRBD2 (5 bases). Germline V lookup: CDR1 GTSNPN, CDR2 SVGIG (reference sequence). The CDR3 runs to 13 residues. V gave up 4 bases and J gave up 1 base, with 11 bases separating them.

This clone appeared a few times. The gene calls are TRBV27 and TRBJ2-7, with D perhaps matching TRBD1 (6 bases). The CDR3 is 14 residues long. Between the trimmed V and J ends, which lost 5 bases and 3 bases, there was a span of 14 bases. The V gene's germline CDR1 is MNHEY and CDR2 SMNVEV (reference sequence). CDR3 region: CASSAQGPHYEQYF. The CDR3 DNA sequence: TGTGCCAGCAGTGCGCAGGGGCCGCACTACGAGCAGTACTTC.

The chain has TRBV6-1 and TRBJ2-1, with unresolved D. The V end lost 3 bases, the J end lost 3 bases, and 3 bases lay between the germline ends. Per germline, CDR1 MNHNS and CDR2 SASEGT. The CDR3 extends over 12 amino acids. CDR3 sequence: CASSDNYNEQFF. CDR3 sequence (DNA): TGTGCCAGCAGTGACAACTACAATGAGCAGTTCTTC.

The CDR3 loop is CASSAGQPYGYTF. The CDR3 DNA reads TGTGCCAGCAGCGCAGGACAGCCCTATGGCTACACCTTC. V gene TRBV5-5 combines with J gene TRBJ1-2, with a weak D call TRBD1 (6 bases). This CDR3 contains 13 residues. V lost 4 bases and J 4 bases, leaving 11 bases between the germline ends. Germline CDR1 and CDR2: SGHKS and YYEKEE (reference sequence). Combining the CDR3 with reference TRBV5-5 and TRBJ1-2 gives the whole variable domain DAGVTQSPTHLIKTRGQQVTLRCSPISGHKSVSWYQQVLGQGPQFIFQYYEKEERGRGNFPDRFSARQFPNYSSELNVNALLLGDSALYLCASSAGQPYGYTFGSGTRLTVV.

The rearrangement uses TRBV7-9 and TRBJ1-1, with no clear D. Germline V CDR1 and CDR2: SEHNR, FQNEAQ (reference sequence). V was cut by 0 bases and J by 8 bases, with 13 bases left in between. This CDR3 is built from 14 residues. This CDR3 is CASSLAVITPEAFF. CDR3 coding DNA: TGTGCCAGCAGCTTAGCGGTTATTACTCCCGAAGCTTTCTTT.

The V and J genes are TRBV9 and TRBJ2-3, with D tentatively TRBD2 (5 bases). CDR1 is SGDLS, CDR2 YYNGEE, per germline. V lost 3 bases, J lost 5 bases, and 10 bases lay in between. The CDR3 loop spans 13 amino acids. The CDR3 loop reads CASSGTLKDTQYF. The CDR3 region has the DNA TGTGCCAGCAGCGGGACTCTTAAAGATACGCAGTATTTT.

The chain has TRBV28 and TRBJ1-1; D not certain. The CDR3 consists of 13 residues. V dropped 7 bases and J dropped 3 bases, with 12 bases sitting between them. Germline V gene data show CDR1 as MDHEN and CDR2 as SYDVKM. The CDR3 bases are TGTGCCAGCATCAAGGCGGGTTACACTGAAGCTTTCTTT. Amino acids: CASIKAGYTEAFF.

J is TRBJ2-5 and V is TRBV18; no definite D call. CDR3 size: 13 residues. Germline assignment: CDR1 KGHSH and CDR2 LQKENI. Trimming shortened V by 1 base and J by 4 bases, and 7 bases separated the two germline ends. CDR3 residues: CASSPHPGETQYF. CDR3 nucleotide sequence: TGTGCCAGCTCACCACACCCGGGAGAGACCCAGTACTTC.

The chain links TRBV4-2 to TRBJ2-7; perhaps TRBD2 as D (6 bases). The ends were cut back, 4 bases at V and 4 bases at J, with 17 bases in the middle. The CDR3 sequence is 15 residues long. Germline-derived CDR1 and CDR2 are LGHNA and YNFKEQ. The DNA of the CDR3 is TGTGCCAGCAGCCCGCTAAGTACGGGGGAATACGAGCAGTACTTC. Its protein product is CASSPLSTGEYEQYF.

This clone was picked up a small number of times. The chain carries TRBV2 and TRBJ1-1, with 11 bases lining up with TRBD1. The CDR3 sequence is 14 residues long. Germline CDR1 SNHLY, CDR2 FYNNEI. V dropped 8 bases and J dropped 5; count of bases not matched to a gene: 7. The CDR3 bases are TGTGCCAGCGGCCGGACAGGGGGCAGGACTGAAGCTTTCTTT. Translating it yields CASGRTGGRTEAFF.

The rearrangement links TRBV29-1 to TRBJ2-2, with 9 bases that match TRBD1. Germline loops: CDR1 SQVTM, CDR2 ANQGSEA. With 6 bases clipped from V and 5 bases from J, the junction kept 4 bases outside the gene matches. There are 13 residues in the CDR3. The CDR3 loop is CSVDRGYTGELFF. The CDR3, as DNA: TGCAGCGTAGACAGGGGGTATACCGGGGAGCTGTTTTTT.

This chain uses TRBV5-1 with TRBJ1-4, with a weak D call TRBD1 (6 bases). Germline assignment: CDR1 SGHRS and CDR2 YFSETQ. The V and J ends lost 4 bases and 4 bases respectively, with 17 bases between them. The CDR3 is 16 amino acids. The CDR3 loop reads CASSAGAGALNEKLFF. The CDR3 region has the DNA TGCGCCAGCAGCGCCGGGGCAGGGGCCCTTAATGAAAAACTGTTTTTT. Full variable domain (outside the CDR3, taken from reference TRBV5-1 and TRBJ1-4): KAGVTQTPRYLIKTRGQQVTLSCSPISGHRSVSWYQQTPGQGLQFLFEYFSETQRNKGNFPGRFSGRQFSNSRSEMNVSTLELGDSALYLCASSAGAGALNEKLFFGSGTQLSVL.

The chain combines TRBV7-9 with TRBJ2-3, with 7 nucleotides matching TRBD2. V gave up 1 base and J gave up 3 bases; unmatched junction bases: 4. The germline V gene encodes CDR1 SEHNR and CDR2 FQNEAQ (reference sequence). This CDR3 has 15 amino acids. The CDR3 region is CASSLGGSLTDTQYF. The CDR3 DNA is TGTGCCAGCAGCTTAGGCGGGAGTTTGACAGATACGCAGTATTTT. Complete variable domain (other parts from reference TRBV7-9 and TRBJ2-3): DTGVSQNPRHKITKRGQNVTFRCDPISEHNRLYWYRQTLGQGPEFLTYFQNEAQLEKSRLLSDRFSAERPKGSFSTLEIQRTEQGDSAMYLCASSLGGSLTDTQYFGPGTRLTVL.

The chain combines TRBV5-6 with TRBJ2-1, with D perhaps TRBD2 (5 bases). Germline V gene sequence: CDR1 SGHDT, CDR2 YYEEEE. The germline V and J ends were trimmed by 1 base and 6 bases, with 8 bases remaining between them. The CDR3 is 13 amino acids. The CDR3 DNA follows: TGTGCCAGCAGCTTGTACGGAGGCAATGAGCAGTTCTTC. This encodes CASSLYGGNEQFF.

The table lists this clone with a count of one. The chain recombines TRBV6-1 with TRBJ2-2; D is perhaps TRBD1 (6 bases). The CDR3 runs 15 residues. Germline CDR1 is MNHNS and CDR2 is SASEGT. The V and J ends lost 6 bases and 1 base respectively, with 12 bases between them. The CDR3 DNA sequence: TGTGCCAGCAGGGCAGGGGCCCTGAACACCGGGGAGCTGTTTTTT. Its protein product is CASRAGALNTGELFF.

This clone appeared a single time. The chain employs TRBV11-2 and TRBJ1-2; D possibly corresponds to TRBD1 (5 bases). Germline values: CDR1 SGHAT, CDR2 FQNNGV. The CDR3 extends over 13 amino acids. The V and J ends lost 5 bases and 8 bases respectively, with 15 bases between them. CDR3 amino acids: CASSPDWRGGYTF. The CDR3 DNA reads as TGTGCCAGCAGCCCGGACTGGAGGGGCGGCTACACCTTC. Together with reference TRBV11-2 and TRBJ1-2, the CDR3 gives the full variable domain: EAGVAQSPRYKIIEKRQSVAFWCNPISGHATLYWYQQILGQGPKLLIQFQNNGVVDDSQLPKDRFSAERLKGVDSTLKIQPAKLEDSAVYLCASSPDWRGGYTFGSGTRLTVV.

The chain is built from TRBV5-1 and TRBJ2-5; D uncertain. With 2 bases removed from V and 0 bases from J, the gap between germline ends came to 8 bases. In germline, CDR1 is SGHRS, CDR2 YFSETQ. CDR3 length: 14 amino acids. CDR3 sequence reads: CASSFGTYQETQYF. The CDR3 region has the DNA TGCGCCAGCAGCTTTGGCACGTACCAAGAGACCCAGTACTTC.

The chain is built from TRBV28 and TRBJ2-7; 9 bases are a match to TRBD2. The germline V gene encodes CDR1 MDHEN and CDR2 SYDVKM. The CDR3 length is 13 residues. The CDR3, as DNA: TGTACCTCAGCGGGAGGCCCCTCCTACGAGCAGTACTTC. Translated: CTSAGGPSYEQYF.